Below, 5 T cell receptor beta chains from the same sample are listed, as sequenced in a study of T-cell reconstitution after alpha-beta-depleted transplantation in children. TCRbeta library construction was performed incorporating unique molecular identifiers. MiXCR was run by TCRdb on the PCR reads, yielding one entry per CDR3 protein. The sample records a few hundred thousand distinct CDR3 sequences, 9.5% to 15% being singletons. Sequences were derived from PBMCs from the stem cell graft donor, sampled from the stem cell graft. These TCRs come from a human donor who donated a stem cell graft to a child with combined immunodeficiency.

The rearrangement uses TRBV11-2 and TRBJ2-1; possibly TRBD2 for D (6 bases). Per germline, CDR1 SGHAT and CDR2 FQNNGV. The length of the CDR3 is 12 residues. V was clipped by 4 bases and J by 9 bases, with 10 bases between them. The CDR3 here is CASSSGTFEQFF. Written as DNA, the CDR3 is TGTGCCAGCAGCTCAGGGACTTTTGAGCAGTTCTTC.

Ten or more counts support this clonotype. V and J are TRBV5-1 and TRBJ2-7, with 11 positions matching TRBD2. Losses at the gene ends were 3 bases for V and 0 bases for J; bases not matched to a gene: 2. The CDR3 contains 15 residues. CDR1 and CDR2 (germline): SGHRS, YFSETQ. CDR3 sequence (DNA): TGCGCCAGCAGCTCGGGACTAGCGGACTCCTACGAGCAGTACTTC. It codes for CASSSGLADSYEQYF. Full variable domain (rest looked up from reference TRBV5-1 and TRBJ2-7): KAGVTQTPRYLIKTRGQQVTLSCSPISGHRSVSWYQQTPGQGLQFLFEYFSETQRNKGNFPGRFSGRQFSNSRSEMNVSTLELGDSALYLCASSSGLADSYEQYFGPGTRLTVT.

This rearrangement joins TRBV7-3 to TRBJ2-1, with 7 bases lining up with TRBD2. The CDR3 has 13 amino acids. Losses at the gene ends were 8 bases for V and 3 bases for J; bases not matched to a gene: 4. Germline CDR1 and CDR2: SGHTA and FQGTGA. CDR3 coding DNA: TGTGCCAGCGCCTTAGCGGGCTACAATGAGCAGTTCTTC. Its translation is CASALAGYNEQFF.

Many counts were recorded for this clonotype. V and J are TRBV10-3 and TRBJ2-7, with TRBD1 identical over 7 bases. The ends lost 8 bases at V and 2 bases at J; junction bases unmatched: 6. CDR1 and CDR2 from the germline V gene are ENHRY and SYGVKD. The CDR3 loop spans 13 amino acids. The CDR3 DNA reads TGTGCCATCTCCTGGGACAGAACCTACGAGCAGTACTTC. This codes for CAISWDRTYEQYF.

The J gene is TRBJ2-1, the V gene TRBV6-2 or TRBV6-3, with D perhaps TRBD2 (6 bases). The CDR3 loop spans 14 amino acids. V was cut by 2 bases and J by 10 bases, with 15 bases left in between. Germline-derived CDR1 and CDR2 are MNHEY and SVGEGT. The CDR3 protein is CASSYGELGREQFF. The CDR3 coding sequence is TGTGCCAGCAGTTACGGCGAGCTAGGGAGGGAGCAGTTCTTC.